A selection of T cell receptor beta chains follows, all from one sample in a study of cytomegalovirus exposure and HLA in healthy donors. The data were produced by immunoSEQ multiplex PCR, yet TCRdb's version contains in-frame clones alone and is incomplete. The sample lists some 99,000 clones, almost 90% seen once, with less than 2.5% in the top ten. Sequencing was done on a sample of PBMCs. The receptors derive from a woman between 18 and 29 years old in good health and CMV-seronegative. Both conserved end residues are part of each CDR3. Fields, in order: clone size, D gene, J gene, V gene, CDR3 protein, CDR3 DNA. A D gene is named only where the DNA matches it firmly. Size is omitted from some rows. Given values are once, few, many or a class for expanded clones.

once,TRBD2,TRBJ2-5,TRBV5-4,CASSLVGGRETQYF,TGTGCCAGCAGCTTGGTGGGGGGGAGAGAGACCCAGTACTTC
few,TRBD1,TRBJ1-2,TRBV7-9,CASSAKGQGLVYGYTF,TGTGCCAGCAGCGCGAAGGGACAGGGCCTTGTCTATGGCTACACCTTC
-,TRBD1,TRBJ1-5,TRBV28,CASSFQPGQGRPQHF,TGTGCCAGCAGTTTCCAACCGGGACAGGGGCGGCCCCAGCATTTT
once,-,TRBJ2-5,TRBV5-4,CASSWPGGETQYF,TGTGCCAGCAGCTGGCCCGGGGGAGAGACCCAGTACTTC
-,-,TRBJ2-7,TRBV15,CATSRDPGNSYEQYF,TGTGCCACCAGCAGAGATCCAGGGAATTCCTACGAGCAGTACTTC
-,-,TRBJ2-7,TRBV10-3,CAISGRDFTTYEQYF,TGTGCCATCAGCGGCCGGGACTTTACCACCTACGAGCAGTACTTC
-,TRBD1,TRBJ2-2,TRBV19,CASSIYRGHNTGELFF,TGTGCCAGTAGTATATACAGGGGGCATAACACCGGGGAGCTGTTTTTT
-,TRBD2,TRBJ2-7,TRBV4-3,CASSQDSLAGAGYEQYF,TGCGCCAGCAGCCAAGATTCCCTAGCGGGAGCAGGCTACGAGCAGTACTTC
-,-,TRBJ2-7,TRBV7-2,CASSLGQGGEQYF,TGTGCCAGCAGCTTAGGGCAGGGGGGCGAGCAGTACTTC
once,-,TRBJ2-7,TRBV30,CAWRDVGSSYEQYF,TGTGCCTGGAGGGACGTGGGGAGCTCCTACGAGCAGTACTTC
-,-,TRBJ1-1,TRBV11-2,CASSTGIMNTEAFF,TGTGCCAGCAGTACAGGCATCATGAACACTGAAGCTTTCTTT
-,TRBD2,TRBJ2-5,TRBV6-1,CASSETTSGRSETQYF,TGTGCCAGCAGTGAAACGACTAGCGGGAGGAGCGAGACCCAGTACTTC
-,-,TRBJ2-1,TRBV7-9,CASSLWGAGESNEQFF,TGTGCCAGCAGCTTATGGGGGGCGGGGGAATCTAATGAGCAGTTCTTC
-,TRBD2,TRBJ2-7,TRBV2,CASSEGTGGAYEQYF,TGTGCCAGCAGTGAGGGGACCGGGGGGGCCTACGAGCAGTACTTC
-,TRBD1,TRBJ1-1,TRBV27,CASSPPGQGLGTEAFF,TGTGCCAGCAGTCCCCCGGGACAGGGCCTTGGCACTGAAGCTTTCTTT
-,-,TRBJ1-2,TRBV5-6,CASSVDRNYGYTF,TGTGCCAGCAGCGTGGACAGAAACTATGGCTACACCTTC
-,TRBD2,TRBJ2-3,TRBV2,CASSRELGLAGEGAQYF,TGTGCCAGCAGTAGGGAACTGGGACTAGCGGGAGAGGGGGCGCAGTATTTT
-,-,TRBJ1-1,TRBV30,CAWTAGSNTEAFF,TGTGCCTGGACGGCGGGATCGAACACTGAAGCTTTCTTT
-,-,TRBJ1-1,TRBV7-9,CASSPGQTYTEAFF,TGTGCCAGCAGCCCTGGACAGACGTACACTGAAGCTTTCTTT
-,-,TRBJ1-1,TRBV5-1,CASSLQGTSEAFF,TGCGCCAGCAGCTTGCAGGGGACTAGTGAAGCTTTCTTT
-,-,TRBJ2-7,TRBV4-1,CASSQAVLGGAGHYEQYF,TGCGCCAGCAGCCAAGCCGTCCTTGGCGGGGCAGGGCACTACGAGCAGTACTTC
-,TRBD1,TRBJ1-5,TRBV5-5,CASSLAGGGGNQPQHF,TGTGCCAGCAGCTTGGCAGGGGGCGGTGGCAATCAGCCCCAGCATTTT
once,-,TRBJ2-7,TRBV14,CASSQPSRGAYEQYF,TGTGCCAGCAGCCAACCCAGTCGCGGCGCCTACGAGCAGTACTTC
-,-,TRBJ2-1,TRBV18,CASSPVVAHEQFF,TGTGCCAGCTCACCGGTCGTGGCCCATGAGCAGTTCTTC
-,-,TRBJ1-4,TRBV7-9,CASSETGRTNEKLFF,TGTGCCAGCAGCGAAACAGGGCGTACTAATGAAAAACTGTTTTTT
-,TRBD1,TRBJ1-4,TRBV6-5,CASRTGALNEKLFF,TGTGCCAGCAGGACAGGGGCTCTCAATGAAAAACTGTTTTTT
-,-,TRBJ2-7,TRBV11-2,CASSLIRFGEQYF,TGTGCCAGCAGCTTAATTCGGTTTGGCGAGCAGTACTTC
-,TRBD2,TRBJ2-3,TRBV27,CASSTLTRLAGDTDTQYF,TGTGCCAGCAGTACTCTAACCCGACTAGCGGGGGACACAGATACGCAGTATTTT